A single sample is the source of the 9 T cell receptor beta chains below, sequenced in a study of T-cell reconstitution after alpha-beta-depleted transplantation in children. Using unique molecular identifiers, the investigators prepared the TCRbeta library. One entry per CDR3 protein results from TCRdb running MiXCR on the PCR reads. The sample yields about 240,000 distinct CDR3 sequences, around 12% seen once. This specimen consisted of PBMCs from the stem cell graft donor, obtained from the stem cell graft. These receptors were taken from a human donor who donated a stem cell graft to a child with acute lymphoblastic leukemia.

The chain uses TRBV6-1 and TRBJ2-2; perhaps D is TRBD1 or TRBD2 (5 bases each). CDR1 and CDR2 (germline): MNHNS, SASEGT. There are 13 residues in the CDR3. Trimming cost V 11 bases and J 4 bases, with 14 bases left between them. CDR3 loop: CALSGQSTGELFF. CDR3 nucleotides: TGTGCCCTCTCGGGGCAGAGCACCGGGGAGCTGTTTTTT.

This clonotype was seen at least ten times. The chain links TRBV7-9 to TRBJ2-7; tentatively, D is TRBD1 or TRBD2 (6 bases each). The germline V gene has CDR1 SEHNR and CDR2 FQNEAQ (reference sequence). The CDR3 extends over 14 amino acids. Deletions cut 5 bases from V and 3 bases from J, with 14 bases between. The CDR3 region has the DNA TGTGCCAGCAGCCCGCGGGACACCAACTACGAGCAGTACTTC. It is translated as CASSPRDTNYEQYF.

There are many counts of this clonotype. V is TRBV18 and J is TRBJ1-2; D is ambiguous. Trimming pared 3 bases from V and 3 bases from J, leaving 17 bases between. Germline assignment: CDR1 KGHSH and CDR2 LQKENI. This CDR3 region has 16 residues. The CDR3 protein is CASSPRLGSEDYGYTF. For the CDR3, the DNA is TGTGCCAGCTCACCGCGGCTCGGGAGTGAGGACTATGGCTACACCTTC.

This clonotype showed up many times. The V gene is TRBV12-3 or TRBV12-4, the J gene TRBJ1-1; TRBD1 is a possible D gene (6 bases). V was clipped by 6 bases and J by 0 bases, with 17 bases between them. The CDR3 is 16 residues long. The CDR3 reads CASSHGQNYMNTEAFF. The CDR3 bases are TGTGCCAGCAGCCATGGACAGAATTACATGAACACTGAAGCTTTCTTT.

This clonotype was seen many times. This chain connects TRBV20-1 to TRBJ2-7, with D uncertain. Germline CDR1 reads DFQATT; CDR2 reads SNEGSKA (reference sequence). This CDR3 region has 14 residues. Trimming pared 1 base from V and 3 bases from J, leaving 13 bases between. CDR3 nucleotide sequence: TGCAGTGCTAGAGCGATTGGGGTCTACTACGAGCAGTACTTC. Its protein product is CSARAIGVYYEQYF.

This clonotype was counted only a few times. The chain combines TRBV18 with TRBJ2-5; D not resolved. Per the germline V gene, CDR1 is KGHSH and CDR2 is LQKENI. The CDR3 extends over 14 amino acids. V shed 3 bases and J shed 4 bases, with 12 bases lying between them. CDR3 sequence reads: CASSPRPPGETQYF. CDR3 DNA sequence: TGTGCCAGCTCACCGCGGCCCCCCGGAGAGACCCAGTACTTC.

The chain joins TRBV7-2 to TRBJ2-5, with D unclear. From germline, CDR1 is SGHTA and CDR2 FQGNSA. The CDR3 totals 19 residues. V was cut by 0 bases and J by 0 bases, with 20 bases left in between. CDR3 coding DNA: TGTGCCAGCAGCTTAGCGCTATACGGCAGCCCCCGAGACCAAGAGACCCAGTACTTC. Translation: CASSLALYGSPRDQETQYF.

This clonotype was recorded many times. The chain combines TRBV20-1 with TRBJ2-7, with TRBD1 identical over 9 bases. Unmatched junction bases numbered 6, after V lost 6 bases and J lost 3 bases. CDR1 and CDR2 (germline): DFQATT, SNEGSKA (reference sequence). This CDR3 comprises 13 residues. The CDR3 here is CSAPGTGIYEQYF. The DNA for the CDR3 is TGCAGTGCGCCCGGGACAGGGATCTACGAGCAGTACTTC.

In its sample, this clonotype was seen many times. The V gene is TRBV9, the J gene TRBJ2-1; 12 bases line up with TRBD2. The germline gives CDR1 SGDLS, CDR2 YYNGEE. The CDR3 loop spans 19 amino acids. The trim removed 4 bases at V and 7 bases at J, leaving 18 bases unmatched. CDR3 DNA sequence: TGTGCCAGCAGCCACTCTACTAGCGGGGGGCGGCCTGGCGGAAATGAGCAGTTCTTC. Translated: CASSHSTSGGRPGGNEQFF.